This T cell receptor (beta chain) emerged from a study of blood T cell repertoires in COVID-19. The wider study: Sites across the United States, Italy and Spain contributed samples from acute and convalescent COVID-19.

CDR1 and CDR2 (germline): SGHVS, FNYEAQ. Trimming at V came to 2 bases and at J to 2 bases, leaving 4 bases not matched to a gene. This CDR3 is 17 amino acids long. Participants spanned ages about 18 to 90 years and resided in around 25 US areas. Two consecutive negative NP/OP PCR tests, clearance, or resolved symptoms defined Cohort 3 recovery. Per the study methods: From reference gene primer amplification, estimates of nucleated cell counts were derived. Libraries were prepared by immunoSEQ multiplex PCR; TCRdb keeps only in-frame clonotypes and omits some of them. Clone size and V and J calls were adopted from that table, with D and trimming inferred from the DNA. The sample yields under 300,000 clones, 85% to 90% seen once.

This TCR came from a woman aged 45-65 years who had recovered from COVID-19. Sequenced: PBMCs or T cells enriched from blood (not recorded which). V is TRBV7-6 and J is TRBJ2-2; 11 nucleotides align to TRBD2. CDR3 loop: CASSLLLAGGNTGELFF. The CDR3 nucleotides are TGTGCCAGCAGCTTACTCCTAGCGGGAGGTAACACCGGGGAGCTGTTTTTT. Drawing the rest from reference TRBV7-6 and TRBJ2-2, the complete variable domain is GAGVSQSPRYKVTKRGQDVALRCDPISGHVSLYWYRQALGQGPEFLTYFNYEAQQDKSGLPNDRFSAERPEGSISTLTIQRTEQRDSAMYRCASSLLLAGGNTGELFFGEGSRLTVL.